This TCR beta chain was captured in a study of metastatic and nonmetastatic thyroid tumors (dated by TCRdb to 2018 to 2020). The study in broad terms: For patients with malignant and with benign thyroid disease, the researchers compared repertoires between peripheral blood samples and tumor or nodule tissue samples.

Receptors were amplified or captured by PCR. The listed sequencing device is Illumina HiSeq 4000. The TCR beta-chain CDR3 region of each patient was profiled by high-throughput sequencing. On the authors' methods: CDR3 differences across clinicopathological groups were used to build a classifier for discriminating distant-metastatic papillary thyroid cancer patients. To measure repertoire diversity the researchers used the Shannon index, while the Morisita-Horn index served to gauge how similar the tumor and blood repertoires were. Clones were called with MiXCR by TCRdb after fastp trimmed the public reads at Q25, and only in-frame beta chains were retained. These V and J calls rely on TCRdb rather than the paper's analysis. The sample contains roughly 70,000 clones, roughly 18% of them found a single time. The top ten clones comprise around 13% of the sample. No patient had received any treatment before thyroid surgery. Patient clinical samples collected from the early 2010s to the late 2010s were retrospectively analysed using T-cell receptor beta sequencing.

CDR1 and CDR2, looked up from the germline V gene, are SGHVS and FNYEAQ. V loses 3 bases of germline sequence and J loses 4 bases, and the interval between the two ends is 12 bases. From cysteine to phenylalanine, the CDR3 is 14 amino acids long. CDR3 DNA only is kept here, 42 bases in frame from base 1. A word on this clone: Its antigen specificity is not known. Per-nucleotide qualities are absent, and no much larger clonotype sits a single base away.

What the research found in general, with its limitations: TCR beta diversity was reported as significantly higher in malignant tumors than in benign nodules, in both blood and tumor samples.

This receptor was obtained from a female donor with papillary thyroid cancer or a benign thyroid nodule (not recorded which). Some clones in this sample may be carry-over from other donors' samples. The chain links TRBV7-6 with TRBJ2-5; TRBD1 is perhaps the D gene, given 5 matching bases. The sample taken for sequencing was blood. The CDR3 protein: CASSFRQFGETQYF. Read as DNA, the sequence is TGTGCCAGCAGCTTTAGACAGTTTGGAGAGACCCAGTACTTC. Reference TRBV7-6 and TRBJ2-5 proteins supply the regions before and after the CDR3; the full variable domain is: GAGVSQSPRYKVTKRGQDVALRCDPISGHVSLYWYRQALGQGPEFLTYFNYEAQQDKSGLPNDRFSAERPEGSISTLTIQRTEQRDSAMYRCASSFRQFGETQYFGPGTRLLVL.